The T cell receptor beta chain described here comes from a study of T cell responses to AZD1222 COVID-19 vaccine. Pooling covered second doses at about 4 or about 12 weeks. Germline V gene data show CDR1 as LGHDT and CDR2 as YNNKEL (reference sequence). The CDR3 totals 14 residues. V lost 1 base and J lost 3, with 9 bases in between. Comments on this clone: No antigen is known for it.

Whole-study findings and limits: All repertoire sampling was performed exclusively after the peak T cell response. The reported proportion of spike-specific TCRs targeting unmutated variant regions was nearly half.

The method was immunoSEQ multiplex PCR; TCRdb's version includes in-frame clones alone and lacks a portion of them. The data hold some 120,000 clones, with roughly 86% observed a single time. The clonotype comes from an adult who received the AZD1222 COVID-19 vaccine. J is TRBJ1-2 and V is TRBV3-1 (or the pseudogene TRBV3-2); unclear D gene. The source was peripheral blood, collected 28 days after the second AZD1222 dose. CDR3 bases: TGTGCCAGCAGCCAAGTAGGGATCCACTATGGCTACACCTTC. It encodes CASSQVGIHYGYTF.